This T cell receptor (beta chain) comes out of a study of T cells in Graves' hyperthyroidism and ophthalmopathy. The CDR3 is made up of 13 amino acids. CDR1 is SGHTS and CDR2 is YDEGEE in the germline V gene. The germline V and J ends were trimmed by 5 bases and 4 bases, with 12 bases remaining between them. RNA transcripts gave rise to amplified TCR beta CDR3 regions. First-round RT-PCR with HTBI primers amplified the TCR CDR3 region. TCRdb redid the calling of the multiplex PCR reads with MiXCR, one entry per CDR3 protein. The data contain 270,000 or so distinct CDR3 sequences, nearly 15% of them seen just once; the ten biggest clones take up about 30%.

Sequencing was performed on blood. The genes are TRBV5-8 and TRBJ1-2; TRBD1 is a possible D gene (5 bases). The receptor's source is a woman aged 45-65 years with Graves' hyperthyroidism that later progressed to Graves' ophthalmopathy. The CDR3 region has the DNA TGTGCCAGCAGACGGGGCTCTGTCTATGGCTACACCTTC. Translated, it gives CASRRGSVYGYTF.